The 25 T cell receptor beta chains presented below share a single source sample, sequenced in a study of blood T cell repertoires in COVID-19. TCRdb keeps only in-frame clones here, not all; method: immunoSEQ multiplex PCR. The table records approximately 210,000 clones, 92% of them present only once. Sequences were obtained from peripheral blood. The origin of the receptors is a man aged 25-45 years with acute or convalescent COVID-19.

CDR3 loop: CAWSVGLATEQFF. For the CDR3, the DNA is TGTGCCTGGAGTGTTGGTCTAGCGACTGAGCAGTTCTTC. This chain links TRBV30 with TRBJ2-1; the D gene is possibly TRBD2 (6 bases). Germline lookup yields CDR1 GTSNPN and CDR2 SVGIG (reference sequence). V lost 0 bases to trimming and J lost 9 bases, with 12 bases between them. This CDR3 has 13 amino acids. The full variable domain, completed using reference TRBV30 and TRBJ2-1, is SQTIHQWPATLVQPVGSPLSLECTVEGTSNPNLYWYRQAAGRGLQLLFYSVGIGQISSEVPQNLSASRPQDRQFILSSKKLLLSDSGFYLCAWSVGLATEQFFGPGTRLTVL.

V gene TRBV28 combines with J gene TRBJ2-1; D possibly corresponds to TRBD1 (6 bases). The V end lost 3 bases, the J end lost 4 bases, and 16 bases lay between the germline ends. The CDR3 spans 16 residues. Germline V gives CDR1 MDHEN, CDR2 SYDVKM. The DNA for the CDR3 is TGTGCCAGCAGTTTGGTCGGCAGGGGCGATTACAATGAGCAGTTCTTC. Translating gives CASSLVGRGDYNEQFF. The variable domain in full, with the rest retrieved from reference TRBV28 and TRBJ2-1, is DVKVTQSSRYLVKRTGEKVFLECVQDMDHENMFWYRQDPGLGLRLIYFSYDVKMKEKGDIPEGYSVSREKKERFSLILESASTNQTSMYLCASSLVGRGDYNEQFFGPGTRLTVL.

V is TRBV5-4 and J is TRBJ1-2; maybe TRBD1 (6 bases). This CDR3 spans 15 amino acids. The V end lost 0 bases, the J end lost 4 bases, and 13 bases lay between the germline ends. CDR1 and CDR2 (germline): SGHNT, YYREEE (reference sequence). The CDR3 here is CASSLAGGQVYGYTF. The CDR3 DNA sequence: TGTGCCAGCAGCTTGGCGGGGGGCCAGGTCTATGGCTACACCTTC.

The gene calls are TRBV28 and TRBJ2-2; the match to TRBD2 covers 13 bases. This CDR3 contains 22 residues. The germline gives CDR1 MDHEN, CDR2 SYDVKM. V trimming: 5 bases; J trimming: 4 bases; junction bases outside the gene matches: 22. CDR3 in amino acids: CASSPTSGLAGRSEIGTGELFF. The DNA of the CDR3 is TGTGCCAGCAGTCCTACGTCGGGACTAGCGGGGAGGTCGGAAATTGGCACCGGGGAGCTGTTTTTT. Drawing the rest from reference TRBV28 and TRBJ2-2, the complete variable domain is DVKVTQSSRYLVKRTGEKVFLECVQDMDHENMFWYRQDPGLGLRLIYFSYDVKMKEKGDIPEGYSVSREKKERFSLILESASTNQTSMYLCASSPTSGLAGRSEIGTGELFFGEGSRLTVL.

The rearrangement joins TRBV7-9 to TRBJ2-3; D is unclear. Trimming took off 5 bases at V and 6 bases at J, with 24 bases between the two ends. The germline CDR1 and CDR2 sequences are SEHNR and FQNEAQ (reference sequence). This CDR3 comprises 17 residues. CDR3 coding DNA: TGTGCCAGCAGCCCCCACTATTCCGACTTCACATCGGATACGCAGTATTTT. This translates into CASSPHYSDFTSDTQYF.

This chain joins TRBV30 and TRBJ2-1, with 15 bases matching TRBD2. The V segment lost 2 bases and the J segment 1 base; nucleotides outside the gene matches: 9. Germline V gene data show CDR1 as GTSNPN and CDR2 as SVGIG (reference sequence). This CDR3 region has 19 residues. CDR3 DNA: TGTGCCTGGAGTATAAGGACTAGCGGGGGGGGTCATTCCTACAATGAGCAGTTCTTC. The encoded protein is CAWSIRTSGGGHSYNEQFF.

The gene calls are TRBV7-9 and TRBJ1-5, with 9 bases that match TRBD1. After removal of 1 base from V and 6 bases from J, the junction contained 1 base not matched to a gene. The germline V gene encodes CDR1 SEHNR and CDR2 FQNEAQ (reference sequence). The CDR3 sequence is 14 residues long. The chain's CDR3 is CASSLGGQGQPQHF. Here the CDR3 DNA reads TGTGCCAGCAGCTTAGGGGGACAGGGTCAGCCCCAGCATTTT.

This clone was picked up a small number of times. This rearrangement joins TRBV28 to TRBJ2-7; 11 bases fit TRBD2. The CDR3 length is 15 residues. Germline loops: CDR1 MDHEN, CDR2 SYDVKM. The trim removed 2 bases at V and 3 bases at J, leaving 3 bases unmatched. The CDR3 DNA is TGTGCCAGCAGTTTACTGACTAGCGGGAACTACGAGCAGTACTTC. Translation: CASSLLTSGNYEQYF. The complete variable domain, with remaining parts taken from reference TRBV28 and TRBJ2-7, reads DVKVTQSSRYLVKRTGEKVFLECVQDMDHENMFWYRQDPGLGLRLIYFSYDVKMKEKGDIPEGYSVSREKKERFSLILESASTNQTSMYLCASSLLTSGNYEQYFGPGTRLTVT.

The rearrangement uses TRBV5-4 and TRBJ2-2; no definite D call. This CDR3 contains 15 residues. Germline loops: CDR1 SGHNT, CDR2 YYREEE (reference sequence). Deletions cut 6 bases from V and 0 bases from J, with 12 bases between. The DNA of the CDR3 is TGTGCCAGCATTCCAGCAGACTCGAACACCGGGGAGCTGTTTTTT. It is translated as CASIPADSNTGELFF.

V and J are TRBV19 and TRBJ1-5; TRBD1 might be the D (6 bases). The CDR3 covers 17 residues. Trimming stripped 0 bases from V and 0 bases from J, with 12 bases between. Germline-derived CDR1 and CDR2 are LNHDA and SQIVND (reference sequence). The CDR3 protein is CASSIEGTGSSNQPQHF. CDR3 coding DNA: TGTGCCAGTAGTATAGAGGGAACAGGGAGTAGCAATCAGCCCCAGCATTTT.

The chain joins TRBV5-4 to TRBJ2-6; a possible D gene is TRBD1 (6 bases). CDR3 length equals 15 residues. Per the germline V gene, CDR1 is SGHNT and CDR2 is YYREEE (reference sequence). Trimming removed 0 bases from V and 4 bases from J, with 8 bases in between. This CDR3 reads CASSLDRAGANVLTF. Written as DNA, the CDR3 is TGTGCCAGCAGCTTGGACAGGGCCGGGGCCAACGTCCTGACTTTC.

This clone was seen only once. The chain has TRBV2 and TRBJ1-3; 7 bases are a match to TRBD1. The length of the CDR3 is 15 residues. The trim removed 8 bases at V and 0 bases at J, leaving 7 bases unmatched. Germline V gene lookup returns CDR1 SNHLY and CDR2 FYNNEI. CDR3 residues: CASGPGQLSGNTIYF. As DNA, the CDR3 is TGTGCCAGCGGGCCGGGACAGCTCTCTGGAAACACCATATATTTT.

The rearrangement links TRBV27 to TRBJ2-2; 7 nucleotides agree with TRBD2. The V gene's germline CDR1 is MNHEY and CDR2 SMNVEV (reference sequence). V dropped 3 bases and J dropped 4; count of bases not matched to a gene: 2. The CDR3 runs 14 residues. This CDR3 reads CASSLGEGTGELFF. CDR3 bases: TGTGCCAGCAGTTTGGGGGAGGGCACCGGGGAGCTGTTTTTT.

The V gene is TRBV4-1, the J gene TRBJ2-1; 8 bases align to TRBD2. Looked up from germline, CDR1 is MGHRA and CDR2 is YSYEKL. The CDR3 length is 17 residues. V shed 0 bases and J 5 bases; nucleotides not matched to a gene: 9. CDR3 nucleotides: TGCGCCAGCAGCCAAGATGGAGGGACTAGGGTCCACAATGAGCAGTTCTTC. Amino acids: CASSQDGGTRVHNEQFF.

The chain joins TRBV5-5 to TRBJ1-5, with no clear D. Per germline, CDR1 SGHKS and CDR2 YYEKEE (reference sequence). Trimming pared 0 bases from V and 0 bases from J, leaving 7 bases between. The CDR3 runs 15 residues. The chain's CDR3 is CASSLELYSNQPQHF. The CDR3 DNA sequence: TGTGCCAGCAGCTTGGAGCTGTATAGCAATCAGCCCCAGCATTTT. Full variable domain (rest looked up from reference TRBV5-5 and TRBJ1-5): DAGVTQSPTHLIKTRGQQVTLRCSPISGHKSVSWYQQVLGQGPQFIFQYYEKEERGRGNFPDRFSARQFPNYSSELNVNALLLGDSALYLCASSLELYSNQPQHFGDGTRLSIL.

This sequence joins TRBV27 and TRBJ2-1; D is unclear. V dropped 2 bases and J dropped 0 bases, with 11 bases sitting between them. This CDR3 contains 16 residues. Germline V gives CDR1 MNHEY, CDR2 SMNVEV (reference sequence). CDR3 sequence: CASSLISPNSYNEQFF. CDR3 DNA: TGTGCCAGCAGTTTAATATCACCTAACTCCTACAATGAGCAGTTCTTC.

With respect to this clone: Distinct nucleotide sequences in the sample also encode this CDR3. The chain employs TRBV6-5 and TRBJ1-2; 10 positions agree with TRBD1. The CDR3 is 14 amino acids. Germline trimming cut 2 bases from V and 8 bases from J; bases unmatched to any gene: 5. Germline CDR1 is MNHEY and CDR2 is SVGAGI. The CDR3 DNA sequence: TGTGCCAGCAGTTACACGGGACAGGGGAGCGGCTACACCTTC. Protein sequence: CASSYTGQGSGYTF.

CDR3 in DNA: TGCGCCAGCAGCCAAGTTTCCAGTAAAGAGACCCAGTACTTC. Translated: CASSQVSSKETQYF. V and J are TRBV4-1 and TRBJ2-5, with D unresolved. Germline V gene lookup returns CDR1 MGHRA and CDR2 YSYEKL. The V and J ends lost 1 base and 3 bases respectively, with 9 bases between them. The CDR3 consists of 14 residues.

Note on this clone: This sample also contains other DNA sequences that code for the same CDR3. The DNA for the CDR3 is TGCGCCAGCAGCCCCGGGACAGGGTCCACCGGGGAGCTGTTTTTT. Amino acid sequence: CASSPGTGSTGELFF. The chain has TRBV5-1 and TRBJ2-2; 9 bases line up with TRBD1. V shed 4 bases and J 4 bases; nucleotides not matched to a gene: 5. The CDR3 loop spans 15 amino acids. Germline assignment: CDR1 SGHRS and CDR2 YFSETQ.

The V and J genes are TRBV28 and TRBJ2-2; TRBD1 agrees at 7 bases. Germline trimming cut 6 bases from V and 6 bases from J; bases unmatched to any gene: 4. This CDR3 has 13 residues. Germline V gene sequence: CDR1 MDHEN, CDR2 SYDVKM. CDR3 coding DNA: TGTGCCAGCAGATCACAGGGGCCCGGGGAGCTGTTTTTT. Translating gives CASRSQGPGELFF.

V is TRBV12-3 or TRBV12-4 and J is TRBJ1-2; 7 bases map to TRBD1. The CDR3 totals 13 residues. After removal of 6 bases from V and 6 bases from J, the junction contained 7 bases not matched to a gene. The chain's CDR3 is CASRNDRVNGYTF. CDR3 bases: TGTGCCAGCAGGAACGACAGGGTCAATGGCTACACCTTC.

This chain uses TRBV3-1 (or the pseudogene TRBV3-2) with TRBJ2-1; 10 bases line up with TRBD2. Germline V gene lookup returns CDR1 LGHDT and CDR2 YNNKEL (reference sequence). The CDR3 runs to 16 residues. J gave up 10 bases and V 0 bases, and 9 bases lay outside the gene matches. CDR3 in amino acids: CASSQDRVGLAYEQFF. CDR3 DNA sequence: TGTGCCAGCAGCCAAGATAGGGTGGGACTAGCGTACGAGCAGTTCTTC.

The CDR3 DNA follows: TGTGCCACCAGTGATCGGACAGTTTCAGATACGCAGTATTTT. Translated: CATSDRTVSDTQYF. The chain uses TRBV24-1 and TRBJ2-3, with D possibly being TRBD1 (6 bases). Trimming stripped 3 bases from V and 4 bases from J, with 10 bases between. CDR1 is KGHDR, CDR2 SFDVKD, per germline. This CDR3 comprises 14 residues.

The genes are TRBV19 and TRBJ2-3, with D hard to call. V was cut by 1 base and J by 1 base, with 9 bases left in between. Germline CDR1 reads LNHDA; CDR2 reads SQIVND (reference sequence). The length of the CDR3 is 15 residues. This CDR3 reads CASSIAYSGTDTQYF. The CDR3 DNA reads TGTGCCAGTAGTATAGCCTATTCGGGCACAGATACGCAGTATTTT.

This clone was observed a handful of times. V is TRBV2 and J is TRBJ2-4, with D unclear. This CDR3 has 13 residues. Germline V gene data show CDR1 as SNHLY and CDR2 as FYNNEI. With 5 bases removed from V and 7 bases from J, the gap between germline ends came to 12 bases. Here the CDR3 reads CASSRAFTNIQYF. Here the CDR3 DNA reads TGTGCCAGCAGTCGCGCTTTTACGAACATTCAGTACTTC. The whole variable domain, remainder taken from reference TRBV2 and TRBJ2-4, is EPEVTQTPSHQVTQMGQEVILRCVPISNHLYFYWYRQILGQKVEFLVSFYNNEISEKSEIFDDQFSVERPDGSNFTLKIRSTKLEDSAMYFCASSRAFTNIQYFGAGTRLSVL.